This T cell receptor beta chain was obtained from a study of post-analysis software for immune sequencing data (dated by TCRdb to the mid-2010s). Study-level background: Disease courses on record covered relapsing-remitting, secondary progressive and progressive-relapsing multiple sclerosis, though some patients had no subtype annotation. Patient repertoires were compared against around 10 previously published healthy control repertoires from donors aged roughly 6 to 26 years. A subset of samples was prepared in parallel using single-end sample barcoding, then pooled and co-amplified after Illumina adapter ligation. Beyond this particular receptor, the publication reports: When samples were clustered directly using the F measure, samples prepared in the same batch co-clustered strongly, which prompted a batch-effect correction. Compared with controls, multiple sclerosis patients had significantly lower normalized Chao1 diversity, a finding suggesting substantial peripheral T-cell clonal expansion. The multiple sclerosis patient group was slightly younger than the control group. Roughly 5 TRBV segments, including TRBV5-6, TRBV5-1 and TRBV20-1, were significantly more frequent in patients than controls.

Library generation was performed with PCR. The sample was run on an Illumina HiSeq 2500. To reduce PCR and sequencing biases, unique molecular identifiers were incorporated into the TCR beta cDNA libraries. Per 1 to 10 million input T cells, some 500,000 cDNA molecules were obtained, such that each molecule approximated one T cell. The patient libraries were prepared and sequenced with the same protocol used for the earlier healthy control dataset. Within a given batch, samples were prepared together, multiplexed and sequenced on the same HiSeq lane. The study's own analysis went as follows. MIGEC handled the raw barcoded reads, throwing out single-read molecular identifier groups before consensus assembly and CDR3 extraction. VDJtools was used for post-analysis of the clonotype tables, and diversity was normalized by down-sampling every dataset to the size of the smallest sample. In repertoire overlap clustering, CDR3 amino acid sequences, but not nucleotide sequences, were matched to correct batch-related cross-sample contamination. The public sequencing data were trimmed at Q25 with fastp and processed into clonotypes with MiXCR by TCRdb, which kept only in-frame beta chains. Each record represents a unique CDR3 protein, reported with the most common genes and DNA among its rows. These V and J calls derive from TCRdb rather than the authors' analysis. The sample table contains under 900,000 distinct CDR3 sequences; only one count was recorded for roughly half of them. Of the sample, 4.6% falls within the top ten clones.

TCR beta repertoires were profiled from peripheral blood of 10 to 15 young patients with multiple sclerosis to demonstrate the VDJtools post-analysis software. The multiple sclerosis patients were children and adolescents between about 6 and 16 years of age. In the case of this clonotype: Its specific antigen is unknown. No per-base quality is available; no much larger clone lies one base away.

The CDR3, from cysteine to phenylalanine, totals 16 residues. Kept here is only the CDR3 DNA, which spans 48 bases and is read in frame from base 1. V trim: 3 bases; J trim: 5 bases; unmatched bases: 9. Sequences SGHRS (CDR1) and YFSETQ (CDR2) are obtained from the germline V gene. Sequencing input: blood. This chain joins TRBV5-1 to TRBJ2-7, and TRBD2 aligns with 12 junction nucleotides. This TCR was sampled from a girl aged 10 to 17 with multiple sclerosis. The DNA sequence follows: TGCGCCAGCAGCTCGCAGACTAGCGGGAGTATCCACGAGCAGTACTTC. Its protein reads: CASSSQTSGSIHEQYF.